The 3 T cell receptor beta chains below all came from one sample that was sequenced in a study of monozygotic twins with inflammatory bowel disease. TCRdb reprocessed the 5' RACE reads and reports one entry per CDR3 protein, with no DNA. This table holds fewer than 200,000 distinct CDR3 sequences. The source material was blood. These receptors originate from a human donor with ulcerative colitis or Crohn's disease, or a healthy co-twin of an affected twin (not recorded which).

This chain links TRBV19 with TRBJ1-5. The CDR3 spans 15 residues. The germline V gene has CDR1 LNHDA and CDR2 SQIVND (reference sequence). The CDR3 loop is CASSMGSDSNQPQHF. Full variable domain (missing parts from reference TRBV19 and TRBJ1-5): DGGITQSPKYLFRKEGQNVTLSCEQNLNHDAMYWYRQDPGQGLRLIYYSQIVNDFQKGDIAEGYSVSREKKESFPLTVTSAQKNPTAFYLCASSMGSDSNQPQHFGDGTRLSIL.

V usage is TRBV27 and J usage is TRBJ1-2; TCRdb's D gene call, TRBD1, goes unchecked for lack of DNA. In germline, CDR1 is MNHEY, CDR2 SMNVEV (reference sequence). The CDR3 runs 19 residues. The CDR3 here is CASSSKYVRTGGLFYGYTF.

The chain recombines TRBV12-3 or TRBV12-4 with TRBJ1-2; TCRdb selects TRBD1, and the lack of DNA leaves this call unchecked. The CDR3 sequence is 18 residues long. The chain's CDR3 is CASRIRGRPPTFNYGYTF.